One and the same sample provided the 25 T cell receptor beta chains below, sequenced in a study of shared clonotypes between healthy human individuals. Sequencing was performed with immunoSEQ multiplex PCR; in TCRdb, only in-frame clones are kept and a portion is missing. The sample shows some 1,100,000 clones, about four fifths of them seen only once. The sequenced sample was memory CD4+ T cells from PBMCs. Subset specified: CD45RA-negative fraction. The receptors stem from a man aged 18 to 35 in good health. Some clones in this sample may be carry-over from other donors' samples.

This clone has only a few counts. The chain employs TRBV5-4 and TRBJ2-3; no clear D. V dropped 4 bases and J dropped 2 bases, with 11 bases sitting between them. This CDR3 region has 14 residues. Germline V gene sequence: CDR1 SGHNT, CDR2 YYREEE (reference sequence). CDR3 residues: CASSGEGATDTQYF. The DNA of the CDR3 is TGTGCCAGCAGCGGGGAAGGAGCCACAGATACGCAGTATTTT.

This rearrangement joins TRBV28 to TRBJ1-2; D is unresolved. CDR3 length: 13 residues. Germline CDR1 and CDR2: MDHEN and SYDVKM. V gave up 6 bases and J gave up 6 bases, with 14 bases separating them. CDR3 nucleotide sequence: TGTGCCAGCAGACGTCCCATGGGCGATGGCTACACCTTC. This codes for CASRRPMGDGYTF.

The V call is TRBV30, the J call TRBJ1-5, with a weak D call TRBD1 (5 bases). The ends were cut back, 2 bases at V and 6 bases at J, with 11 bases in the middle. This CDR3 has 13 amino acids. CDR1 is GTSNPN, CDR2 SVGIG, per germline (reference sequence). The CDR3 nucleotides are TGTGCCTGGAGTCGGGGGTTAAGTCAGCCCCAGCATTTT. It encodes CAWSRGLSQPQHF.

This sequence joins TRBV4-1 and TRBJ2-5, with D possibly TRBD2 on 5 matching bases. From germline, CDR1 is MGHRA and CDR2 YSYEKL. Trimming shortened V by 1 base and J by 4 bases, and 16 bases separated the two germline ends. The CDR3 totals 16 residues. CDR3 nucleotide sequence: TGCGCCAGCAGCCAAGGTGCCCGGGAACAACTAGAGACCCAGTACTTC. It codes for CASSQGAREQLETQYF.

The J gene is TRBJ1-2, the V gene TRBV18, with 7 bases identical to TRBD1. V shed 3 bases, J shed 14 bases, and the junction held 9 bases outside the gene matches. The CDR3 extends over 12 amino acids. In germline, CDR1 is KGHSH, CDR2 LQKENI. The CDR3 protein is CASSPETGYLTF. CDR3 DNA: TGTGCCAGCTCACCCGAGACAGGGTACCTTACCTTC.

V is TRBV12-5 and J is TRBJ1-1; perhaps TRBD1 as D (6 bases). In germline, CDR1 is LGHNT, CDR2 FRNRAP. V dropped 1 base and J dropped 3 bases, with 18 bases sitting between them. The CDR3 sequence is 17 residues long. The CDR3 coding sequence is TGTGCTAGTGGTTTGGCCAGGGGTGGGGGTACGGACACTGAAGCTTTCTTT. Its translation: CASGLARGGGTDTEAFF. Based on the CDR3 plus reference TRBV12-5 and TRBJ1-1, the full variable domain is DARVTQTPRHKVTEMGQEVTMRCQPILGHNTVFWYRQTMMQGLELLAYFRNRAPLDDSGMPKDRFSAEMPDATLATLKIQPSEPRDSAVYFCASGLARGGGTDTEAFFGQGTRLTVV.

This chain joins TRBV7-2 and TRBJ2-1; D may correspond to TRBD1 or TRBD2 (6 bases each). The CDR3 has 14 residues. Trimming removed 3 bases from V and 6 bases from J, with 12 bases in between. From germline, CDR1 is SGHTA and CDR2 FQGNSA. The CDR3 loop reads CASSLGGAGNEQFF. The CDR3 region has the DNA TGTGCCAGCAGCTTGGGGGGCGCCGGCAATGAGCAGTTCTTC.

This clone showed up just a few times. The same CDR3 can be traced to other DNA sequences in this sample. The chain has TRBV28 and TRBJ1-1; D remains ambiguous. The CDR3 covers 12 residues. V lost 2 bases, J lost 5 bases, and 6 bases lay in between. The germline gives CDR1 MDHEN, CDR2 SYDVKM. CDR3 sequence (DNA): TGTGCCAGCAGTTTAGTGGGAACTGAAGCTTTCTTT. It specifies CASSLVGTEAFF.

The chain links TRBV28 to TRBJ2-5; D is undetermined. The V gene's germline CDR1 is MDHEN and CDR2 SYDVKM. There are 13 residues in the CDR3. The V and J ends lost 1 base and 2 bases respectively, with 5 bases between them. The CDR3 protein is CASSLFQQETQYF. The CDR3 DNA follows: TGTGCCAGCAGTTTATTCCAGCAAGAGACCCAGTACTTC.

The gene calls are TRBV6-6 and TRBJ2-1; no definite D call. Germline CDR1 reads MNHNY; CDR2 reads SVGAGI (reference sequence). The CDR3 is made up of 11 amino acids. V was pared by 2 bases and J by 9 bases, with 5 bases between. The CDR3 DNA reads TGTGCCAGCAGTTACCTTAGTGAGCAGTTCTTC. It yields the protein CASSYLSEQFF.

The V call is TRBV5-4, the J call TRBJ1-5; a weak D match, TRBD1 (6 bases). Germline lookup yields CDR1 SGHNT and CDR2 YYREEE (reference sequence). V was clipped by 3 bases and J by 5 bases, with 12 bases between them. The CDR3 extends over 14 amino acids. The CDR3 spells CASSWGAGDQPQHF. For the CDR3, the DNA is TGTGCCAGCAGCTGGGGGGCGGGAGATCAGCCCCAGCATTTT. Based on the CDR3 plus reference TRBV5-4 and TRBJ1-5, the full variable domain is ETGVTQSPTHLIKTRGQQVTLRCSSQSGHNTVSWYQQALGQGPQFIFQYYREEENGRGNFPPRFSGLQFPNYSSELNVNALELDDSALYLCASSWGAGDQPQHFGDGTRLSIL.

The genes are TRBV5-8 and TRBJ1-1, with D perhaps matching TRBD1 (6 bases). The germline V gene encodes CDR1 SGHTS and CDR2 YDEGEE. Deletions cut 2 bases from V and 4 bases from J, with 12 bases between. The CDR3 totals 14 residues. CDR3 nucleotide sequence: TGTGCCAGCAGCTTTGCAGGGGTAGGCACTGAAGCTTTCTTT. Translation: CASSFAGVGTEAFF.

The genes are TRBV11-2 and TRBJ1-4; D is unclear. This CDR3 comprises 13 residues. The germline V and J ends were trimmed by 5 bases and 3 bases, with 7 bases remaining between them. Germline loops: CDR1 SGHAT, CDR2 FQNNGV. CDR3 in amino acids: CASSRGANEKLFF. The DNA for the CDR3 is TGTGCCAGCAGCCGGGGAGCTAATGAAAAACTGTTTTTT.

This chain uses TRBV11-2 with TRBJ2-2; D is undetermined. V lost 0 bases, J lost 6 bases, and 2 bases lay in between. The CDR3 consists of 12 residues. The germline CDR1 and CDR2 sequences are SGHAT and FQNNGV. CDR3 coding DNA: TGTGCCAGCAGCTTAGAAGCCGGGGAGCTGTTTTTT. Translation: CASSLEAGELFF. Supplemented by reference TRBV11-2 and TRBJ2-2, the full variable domain reads EAGVAQSPRYKIIEKRQSVAFWCNPISGHATLYWYQQILGQGPKLLIQFQNNGVVDDSQLPKDRFSAERLKGVDSTLKIQPAKLEDSAVYLCASSLEAGELFFGEGSRLTVL.

The chain joins TRBV7-8 to TRBJ2-5, with D uncertain. Germline CDR1 SGHVS, CDR2 FQNEAQ. This CDR3 is built from 13 residues. V was shortened by 5 bases and J by 1 base, with 8 bases between the two germline ends. Written as DNA, the CDR3 is TGTGCCAGCAGCACGACTTTCCAAGAGACCCAGTACTTC. As protein: CASSTTFQETQYF.

The V and J genes are TRBV9 and TRBJ2-5, with TRBD1 identical over 8 bases. Germline V CDR1 and CDR2: SGDLS, YYNGEE. Trimming took 3 bases from V and 5 from J; bases not matched to a gene: 6. The CDR3 totals 14 residues. DNA of the CDR3: TGTGCCAGCAGCGGGCAGGGGGCATTGGAGACCCAGTACTTC. Protein product: CASSGQGALETQYF.

This clone is a singleton in its sample. The chain has TRBV4-2 and TRBJ2-3, with D possibly matching TRBD2 (5 bases). Germline CDR1 reads LGHNA; CDR2 reads YNFKEQ. V was pared by 4 bases and J by 1 base, with 15 bases between. The CDR3 contains 16 residues. CDR3 DNA: TGTGCCAGCAGCCGAATACGGGATAGCGGCACAGATACGCAGTATTTT. This codes for CASSRIRDSGTDTQYF.

The chain combines TRBV29-1 with TRBJ2-1, with TRBD2 matching 8 bases. V shed 4 bases, J shed 0 bases, and the junction held 2 bases outside the gene matches. Germline CDR1 is SQVTM and CDR2 is ANQGSEA. The CDR3 runs to 14 residues. The CDR3 DNA follows: TGCAGCGTTGTAGCGGGATACTCCTACAATGAGCAGTTCTTC. Protein: CSVVAGYSYNEQFF.

The chain has TRBV6-6 and TRBJ2-5; D is undetermined. The J call may not be correct, given that the DNA end is closer to TRBJ2-7. This CDR3 contains 13 residues. In germline, CDR1 is MNHNY, CDR2 SVGAGI (reference sequence). This CDR3 reads CASSYERTYEQYF. The CDR3 DNA follows: TGTGCCAGCAGTTACGAGCGCACCTACGAGCAGTACTTC.

This clone was detected a few times. This CDR3 is also generated by other DNA sequences in the sample. The V and J genes are TRBV6-6 and TRBJ1-5; D not certain. This CDR3 has 12 residues. V lost 6 bases, J lost 3 bases, and 6 bases lay in between. Per germline, CDR1 MNHNY and CDR2 SVGAGI (reference sequence). As DNA, the CDR3 is TGTGCCAGCAGCTCCCCCAATCAGCCCCAGCATTTT. This encodes CASSSPNQPQHF.

Details on this clone: Other nucleotide sequences from this sample produce the same CDR3. The rearrangement links TRBV11-2 to TRBJ1-1; D is possibly TRBD1 (5 bases). V lost 0 bases and J lost 5, with 13 bases in between. Germline lookup yields CDR1 SGHAT and CDR2 FQNNGV. There are 15 residues in the CDR3. CDR3 in amino acids: CASSLDRAGQTEAFF. CDR3 DNA: TGTGCCAGCAGCTTAGATCGGGCAGGGCAAACTGAAGCTTTCTTT.

This clone was seen only a few times. The rearrangement joins TRBV10-3 to TRBJ2-1; TRBD2 aligns across 13 bases. Germline CDR1 reads ENHRY; CDR2 reads SYGVKD. With V trimmed by 3 bases and J by 4 bases, 18 bases remained unmatched. The CDR3 runs 21 residues. The DNA for the CDR3 is TGTGCCATCAGTGACCCTGTACTAGCGGGAGGGCCCGTGGGGCAATACAATGAGCAGTTCTTC. This codes for CAISDPVLAGGPVGQYNEQFF.

V and J are TRBV27 and TRBJ2-3; the match to TRBD2 covers 16 bases. V lost 6 bases and J lost 0; bases outside the gene matches: 0. The CDR3 is made up of 16 amino acids. CDR1 and CDR2 from the germline V gene are MNHEY and SMNVEV (reference sequence). The CDR3 here is CASRGLAGGSTDTQYF. The CDR3 DNA is TGTGCCAGCAGGGGACTAGCGGGAGGGAGCACAGATACGCAGTATTTT.

This clone was counted between two and nine times. The sample carries other DNA sequences with the same CDR3. In DNA form, the CDR3 reads TGCGCCAGCAGCTTGGCTAGCGGTTCGGTCAATGAGCAGTTCTTC. Protein product: CASSLASGSVNEQFF. The chain couples TRBV5-1 to TRBJ2-1; 7 nucleotides agree with TRBD2. V lost 0 bases and J lost 6; bases outside the gene matches: 6. Germline loops: CDR1 SGHRS, CDR2 YFSETQ. The CDR3 has 15 residues.

Remarks on this clone: Other DNA sequences in this sample translate to the same CDR3. The chain links TRBV4-1 to TRBJ2-5; the D gene is possibly TRBD1 (6 bases). CDR1 and CDR2 from the germline V gene are MGHRA and YSYEKL. This CDR3 spans 15 amino acids. Trimming stripped 1 base from V and 1 base from J, with 10 bases between. CDR3 region: CASSQGGRSQETQYF. The CDR3 DNA follows: TGCGCCAGCAGCCAAGGGGGGCGGAGCCAAGAGACCCAGTACTTC.